The TCR beta chain under discussion was sequenced for a study of shared clonotypes between healthy human individuals. Note on this clone: Its antigen is currently unknown.

Whole-study findings and limits: Unshared clonotypes carried lower generation probabilities than those common to all four donors.

CDR3 length equals 15 residues. Germline V CDR1 and CDR2: LGHNA, YSLEER. The V gene lost 1 base and the J gene lost 1 base, with 9 bases spanning the gap. The naive CD8 population came from CD45RO-negative cells selected for CCR7, without terminally differentiated effector memory CD45RA+ cells. The data were produced by immunoSEQ multiplex PCR, yet TCRdb's version contains in-frame clones alone and is incomplete. The table shows millions of clones, with roughly 91% occurring only once. The receptor was isolated from a man aged 18 to 35 in good health. Some clones in this sample may be carry-over from other donors' samples. The chain couples TRBV4-3 to TRBJ2-3, with D possibly TRBD2 on 5 matching bases. Sequencing was carried out using naive CD8+ T cells from PBMCs. CDR3 in DNA: TGCGCCAGCAGCCAAGGAGGACTGGGCACAGATACGCAGTATTTT. It codes for CASSQGGLGTDTQYF.